Listed here are 29 T cell receptor beta chains from one sample, sequenced in a study of cytomegalovirus exposure and HLA in healthy donors. PCR amplification relied on 60 Vbeta primers (plus 13 Jbeta primers). Assay: immunoSEQ multiplex PCR; the TCRdb copy retains only in-frame clones and omits some. The repertoire holds roughly 230,000 clones, with about nine tenths as singletons. The sequenced material came from PBMCs. All receptors derive from a girl aged 2 to 9 in good health and CMV-seronegative.

This chain uses TRBV6-4 with TRBJ2-7, with 10 bases that match TRBD2. V shed 0 bases, J shed 1 base, and the junction held 15 bases outside the gene matches. Germline CDR1 and CDR2: MRHNA and SNTAGT. The CDR3 loop spans 20 amino acids. The DNA for the CDR3 is TGTGCCAGCAGTGACTCGGGGGCGGGGACTAGCGTAACGGGGTCCTACGAGCAGTACTTC. As protein: CASSDSGAGTSVTGSYEQYF.

The chain carries TRBV6-1 and TRBJ1-5; a possible D gene is TRBD1 (6 bases). This CDR3 is 13 amino acids long. V lost 7 bases and J 6 bases, leaving 13 bases between the germline ends. Per the germline V gene, CDR1 is MNHNS and CDR2 is SASEGT. The CDR3 here is CASMMGAAQPQHF. The CDR3 bases are TGTGCCAGCATGATGGGGGCTGCTCAGCCCCAGCATTTT.

The chain combines TRBV18 with TRBJ1-4; D possibly corresponds to TRBD1 (5 bases). This CDR3 contains 14 residues. CDR1 is KGHSH, CDR2 LQKENI, per germline. Trimming removed 3 bases at V and 3 bases at J, with 8 bases between. The CDR3 bases are TGTGCCAGCTCACCGTCGGGGGCTAATGAAAAACTGTTTTTT. It yields the protein CASSPSGANEKLFF.

This clone was detected a few times. The genes are TRBV5-1 and TRBJ2-5; TRBD2 aligns across 13 bases. The CDR3 spans 17 residues. Trimming cost V 4 bases and J 5 bases; bases outside gene matches: 11. From germline, CDR1 is SGHRS and CDR2 YFSETQ. Here the CDR3 reads CASSAGLAGATAETQYF. The CDR3 bases are TGCGCCAGCAGCGCAGGACTAGCGGGGGCCACCGCGGAGACCCAGTACTTC.

This chain links TRBV6-1 with TRBJ1-2; 12 nucleotides line up with TRBD1. Losses at the gene ends were 5 bases for V and 12 bases for J; bases not matched to a gene: 7. CDR1 is MNHNS, CDR2 SASEGT, per germline. The CDR3 has 13 residues. CDR3 in DNA: TGTGCCAGCAGTACCGGGACAGGGGGCATCGACACCTTC. This translates into CASSTGTGGIDTF.

Only a few counts were recorded for this clone. CDR3 sequence: CATSRDLQVHGTEAFF. The CDR3 DNA sequence: TGTGCCACCAGCAGAGATCTCCAGGTTCATGGCACTGAAGCTTTCTTT. The chain combines TRBV15 with TRBJ1-1; the D is unclear. The CDR3 contains 16 residues. CDR1 and CDR2 (germline): LNHNV, YYDKDF (reference sequence). Trimming took 0 bases from V and 4 from J, leaving 15 bases between them.

The chain carries TRBV18 and TRBJ2-5; D gene unclear. Deletions cut 1 base from V and 0 bases from J, with 12 bases between. The V gene's germline CDR1 is KGHSH and CDR2 LQKENI. This CDR3 has 16 residues. CDR3 sequence: CASSPLPALYQETQYF. CDR3 bases: TGTGCCAGCTCACCACTTCCAGCGCTATACCAAGAGACCCAGTACTTC.

V usage is TRBV7-9 and J usage is TRBJ2-1, with 14 bases identical to TRBD2. V lost 5 bases and J lost 6; bases outside the gene matches: 3. Per germline, CDR1 SEHNR and CDR2 FQNEAQ (reference sequence). This CDR3 has 15 residues. The CDR3 here is CASSPGLAGANEQFF. CDR3 DNA: TGTGCCAGCAGCCCGGGACTAGCGGGAGCCAATGAGCAGTTCTTC.

A few counts support this clone. The chain recombines TRBV19 with TRBJ1-3; possible D gene TRBD1, 5 bases. The V gene's germline CDR1 is LNHDA and CDR2 SQIVND (reference sequence). The CDR3 is 15 residues long. Trimming took 7 bases from V and 2 from J, leaving 15 bases between them. This CDR3 is CASTSQRGPGNTIYF. As DNA, the CDR3 is TGTGCCAGTACCTCACAAAGGGGCCCTGGAAACACCATATATTTT.

The rearrangement links TRBV7-3 to TRBJ2-2, with 8 bases that match TRBD2. From germline, CDR1 is SGHTA and CDR2 FQGTGA. The V segment lost 5 bases and the J segment 4 bases; nucleotides outside the gene matches: 6. This CDR3 spans 15 amino acids. CDR3 DNA sequence: TGTGCCAGCAGCCCAAGCGGGGGTCCCACCGGGGAGCTGTTTTTT. This encodes CASSPSGGPTGELFF.

The chain couples TRBV19 to TRBJ2-4; weak D call: TRBD1 (6 bases). The germline V gene encodes CDR1 LNHDA and CDR2 SQIVND (reference sequence). CDR3 length: 19 amino acids. The germline V and J ends were trimmed by 6 bases and 0 bases, with 24 bases remaining between them. CDR3: CASSRTPEPTGLAKNIQYF. For the CDR3, the DNA is TGTGCCAGTAGCCGCACGCCCGAGCCCACAGGGCTAGCCAAAAACATTCAGTACTTC. Looking up the rest from reference TRBV19 and TRBJ2-4 gives the full variable domain: DGGITQSPKYLFRKEGQNVTLSCEQNLNHDAMYWYRQDPGQGLRLIYYSQIVNDFQKGDIAEGYSVSREKKESFPLTVTSAQKNPTAFYLCASSRTPEPTGLAKNIQYFGAGTRLSVL.

The gene calls are TRBV6-6 and TRBJ2-5; 12 nucleotides agree with TRBD2. CDR3 length equals 16 residues. CDR1 is MNHNY, CDR2 SVGAGI, per germline (reference sequence). V lost 4 bases to trimming and J lost 3 bases; unmatched junction nucleotides: 6. The CDR3 loop is CASSFGLAGGEETQYF. DNA for the CDR3: TGTGCCAGCAGTTTTGGTCTAGCGGGAGGGGAAGAGACCCAGTACTTC.

This chain uses TRBV7-9 with TRBJ1-1; D is perhaps TRBD1 (5 bases). The CDR3 runs 15 residues. Germline CDR1 and CDR2: SEHNR and FQNEAQ (reference sequence). Trimming took off 6 bases at V and 1 base at J, with 15 bases between the two ends. The CDR3 sequence: CASSKTSTANTEAFF. CDR3 nucleotide sequence: TGTGCCAGCAGTAAAACATCGACAGCGAACACTGAAGCTTTCTTT.

This clone was seen once. V and J are TRBV4-2 and TRBJ1-3, with 10 bases lining up with TRBD1. Germline-derived CDR1 and CDR2 are LGHNA and YNFKEQ. This CDR3 is 16 amino acids long. The trim removed 5 bases at V and 3 bases at J, leaving 7 bases unmatched. CDR3 sequence reads: CASSERQGADGNTIYF. In nucleotides, the CDR3 is TGTGCCAGCAGCGAAAGACAGGGGGCTGATGGAAACACCATATATTTT.

The chain joins TRBV10-3 to TRBJ2-7; D is ambiguous. This CDR3 is 18 amino acids long. Deletions cut 2 bases from V and 2 bases from J, with 22 bases between. Germline V gene lookup returns CDR1 ENHRY and CDR2 SYGVKD. CDR3 sequence (DNA): TGTGCCATCAGTGAGCTGGCTACGCAGGTTGGGTCAGCCTACGAGCAGTACTTC. It yields the protein CAISELATQVGSAYEQYF.

The V and J genes are TRBV5-6 and TRBJ1-1, with 11 bases aligning to TRBD1. This CDR3 is built from 14 residues. V was pared by 3 bases and J by 6 bases, with 4 bases of the junction left unmatched. Looked up from germline, CDR1 is SGHDT and CDR2 is YYEEEE. This CDR3 reads CASSWGQGDAEAFF. CDR3 bases: TGTGCCAGCAGCTGGGGACAGGGGGACGCTGAAGCTTTCTTT.

This clone was counted between two and nine times. CDR3 coding DNA: TGTGCCAGCAAAGTGGAGGCATTGGGCAATCAGCCCCAGCATTTT. It translates to CASKVEALGNQPQHF. This rearrangement joins TRBV27 to TRBJ1-5; D unresolved. The CDR3 covers 15 residues. Deletions cut 7 bases from V and 2 bases from J, with 15 bases between. Germline V gene lookup returns CDR1 MNHEY and CDR2 SMNVEV (reference sequence).

The chain recombines TRBV29-1 with TRBJ2-5; 15 nucleotides align to TRBD2. The J segment lost 2 bases and the V segment lost 2 bases, leaving 12 bases of the junction unmatched. The CDR3 has 19 residues. Per germline, CDR1 SQVTM and CDR2 ANQGSEA. This chain's CDR3 is CSVEWGWTSGGARQETQYF. CDR3 sequence (DNA): TGCAGCGTTGAATGGGGGTGGACTAGCGGGGGGGCTCGGCAAGAGACCCAGTACTTC.

With regard to this clone: Other DNA sequences within the sample encode an identical CDR3. This chain links TRBV27 with TRBJ2-4; 7 nucleotides match TRBD1. V dropped 2 bases and J dropped 9; count of bases not matched to a gene: 7. CDR1 is MNHEY, CDR2 SMNVEV, per germline (reference sequence). The CDR3 runs 14 residues. The CDR3 region has the DNA TGTGCCAGCAGTTTAGATCAGGGGGTCAGCATTCAGTACTTC. It is translated as CASSLDQGVSIQYF.

This clone appeared once. Other DNA sequences within the sample encode an identical CDR3. The chain couples TRBV9 to TRBJ2-1, with 11 bases aligning to TRBD2. In germline, CDR1 is SGDLS, CDR2 YYNGEE. V lost 3 bases to trimming and J lost 7 bases; unmatched junction nucleotides: 6. The CDR3 is 15 residues long. In DNA form, the CDR3 reads TGTGCCAGCAGCGCGTTAGCGGGGGGGCCTAATGAGCAGTTCTTC. Translation gives CASSALAGGPNEQFF.

J is TRBJ2-7 and V is TRBV5-1, with 12 nucleotides matching TRBD1. Germline V gene data show CDR1 as SGHRS and CDR2 as YFSETQ. Unmatched junction bases numbered 5, after V lost 5 bases and J lost 5 bases. This CDR3 region has 14 residues. CDR3: CASRKGTGGDEQYF. The CDR3, as DNA: TGCGCCAGCAGGAAGGGGACAGGGGGCGACGAGCAGTACTTC.

The V gene is TRBV29-1, the J gene TRBJ2-5, with TRBD2 matching 8 bases. The CDR3 covers 15 residues. The V gene's germline CDR1 is SQVTM and CDR2 ANQGSEA. J lost 4 bases, V lost 6 bases, and 13 bases had no gene match. CDR3 in DNA: TGCAGCGTGCCTTCTGTTGACCGGGGGGGAGAGACCCAGTACTTC. This codes for CSVPSVDRGGETQYF.

The chain uses TRBV7-9 and TRBJ2-5; the match to TRBD2 covers 7 bases. Per the germline V gene, CDR1 is SEHNR and CDR2 is FQNEAQ (reference sequence). V lost 5 bases, J lost 4 bases, and 10 bases stayed unmatched. The CDR3 extends over 15 amino acids. The CDR3 region has the DNA TGTGCCAGCAGCACTTGGACTAGTAAGGGAGAGACCCAGTACTTC. This encodes CASSTWTSKGETQYF.

A single count supports this clone. The gene calls are TRBV19 and TRBJ2-7, with a possible D match to TRBD1 (5 bases). V shed 6 bases and J shed 7 bases, with 16 bases lying between them. Germline values: CDR1 LNHDA, CDR2 SQIVND (reference sequence). The CDR3 sequence is 13 residues long. For the CDR3, the DNA is TGTGCCAGTAGCAACACAGGATCTAGGGAGCAGTACTTC. As protein: CASSNTGSREQYF.

The chain has TRBV4-3 and TRBJ2-3, with D possibly TRBD2 on 5 matching bases. V was pared by 0 bases and J by 0 bases, with 7 bases between. The length of the CDR3 is 15 residues. CDR1 and CDR2 (germline): LGHNA, YSLEER. CDR3 DNA: TGCGCCAGCAGCCAAGATCTAGCAAGCACAGATACGCAGTATTTT. It translates to CASSQDLASTDTQYF.

This clone was picked up one time. V and J are TRBV5-1 and TRBJ2-7; the D gene is possibly TRBD1 (5 bases). CDR3 size: 15 residues. The germline gives CDR1 SGHRS, CDR2 YFSETQ. V shed 5 bases and J shed 0 bases, with 15 bases lying between them. DNA of the CDR3: TGCGCCAGCAGACTCGTGGGGCGTGACTCCTACGAGCAGTACTTC. Protein sequence: CASRLVGRDSYEQYF.

V gene TRBV10-3 combines with J gene TRBJ2-4; D gene uncertain. This CDR3 is built from 15 residues. Per germline, CDR1 ENHRY and CDR2 SYGVKD. The V gene lost 0 bases and the J gene lost 0 bases, with 6 bases spanning the gap. CDR3 DNA: TGTGCCATCAGTGAGTCGGAGCTAGCCAAAAACATTCAGTACTTC. It translates to CAISESELAKNIQYF.

V and J are TRBV6-5 and TRBJ1-2; 8 nucleotides match TRBD1. CDR3 size: 16 residues. Germline V gene sequence: CDR1 MNHEY, CDR2 SVGAGI. The V gene end was trimmed by 0 bases and the J gene end by 8 bases; junction bases not matched to a gene: 11. This CDR3 is CASSYSHPTGGGGYTF. The CDR3 DNA reads TGTGCCAGCAGTTACTCTCACCCTACAGGGGGAGGCGGCTACACCTTC.

This rearrangement joins TRBV19 to TRBJ2-3, with 7 bases fitting TRBD2. With 1 base clipped from V and 4 bases from J, the junction kept 5 bases outside the gene matches. Germline V CDR1 and CDR2: LNHDA, SQIVND (reference sequence). The length of the CDR3 is 15 residues. In nucleotides, the CDR3 is TGTGCCAGTAGTATAGCGGCGGGAGCTGCAGATACGCAGTATTTT. It specifies CASSIAAGAADTQYF.